This TCR beta chain was sequenced in a study of patients and donors after allogeneic stem cell transplantation (dated by TCRdb to 2019 to 2021). The CDR3 runs 15 residues from the cysteine to the phenylalanine. Kept here is only the CDR3 DNA, which spans 45 bases and is read in frame from base 1. Germline trimming: 3 bases from V, 0 bases from J; junction bases outside gene matches: 5. CDR1 SGHNT and CDR2 YYREEE are derived from the germline V gene (reference sequence). The method behind the library was RT-PCR. This sample was sequenced with a NextSeq 550. TCRdb reprocessed the public reads (quality trimming at Q25 with fastp, clone calling with MiXCR) and kept in-frame beta chains. For every CDR3 protein sequence, its rows merge into one entry that carries the most common genes and DNA. The sample table records hundreds of thousands of distinct CDR3 sequences; around 15% of these occur just once. Clones ranked in the top ten supply over 6% of the sample.

This clonotype appeared a few times. Which antigen it targets is not known. No clone much larger than this one lies a single base away; base qualities are absent. The chain is encoded by TRBV5-4 joined to TRBJ2-7, with TRBD2 identical over 8 junction bases. This clonotype was sampled from a human donor who was either an allogeneic HSCT recipient or a stem cell or donor lymphocyte infusion donor (not recorded which). It is not recorded whose cells these are; they may come from a transplant donor. Sequences were obtained from blood, either unsorted or a sorted T cell fraction (not recorded which). The sequenced DNA: TGTGCCAGCAGCTGGGGACTAGGGAGCTCCTACGAGCAGTACTTC. Translation gives CASSWGLGSSYEQYF. Reference TRBV5-4 and TRBJ2-7 proteins supply the regions before and after the CDR3; the full variable domain is: ETGVTQSPTHLIKTRGQQVTLRCSSQSGHNTVSWYQQALGQGPQFIFQYYREEENGRGNFPPRFSGLQFPNYSSELNVNALELDDSALYLCASSWGLGSSYEQYFGPGTRLTVT.